The clone carrying this T cell receptor beta chain has a handful of counts. The antigen remains undetermined. This sample is part of a study of vaccination and CD4 T cells after COVID-19. Treatment reported: approximately 11-day PBMC culture with coronavirus spike peptide pools or control peptides (ViraFEST assay). Gathering of the CD4+ T cells, from the unexposed donor, took place before the COVID-19 pandemic (2011-2018). The CDR3 has 13 amino acids. The V gene end was trimmed by 5 bases and the J gene end by 5 bases; junction bases not matched to a gene: 8. Germline loops: CDR1 DFQATT, CDR2 SNEGSKA (reference sequence). Sequence data for DNA of cultured CD4+ T cells were generated by the Oncomine TCR Beta short-read assay. TCRdb passed the PCR reads through MiXCR, listing each CDR3 protein once. The table lists several thousand distinct CDR3 sequences, about 32% of them singletons.

The chain couples TRBV20-1 to TRBJ1-1; 7 nucleotides agree with TRBD1. The source of this sequence is a human donor in good health. Sequencing was done on a sample of CD4+ T cells from blood, cultured in vitro. CDR3: CSARDRADTEAFF. The DNA for the CDR3 is TGCAGTGCTCGCGACAGGGCTGATACTGAAGCTTTCTTT.